This entry lists 32 T cell receptor beta chains sequenced from one sample in a study of Graves' ophthalmopathy and Graves' hyperthyroidism. Amplified material comprised TCR beta CDR3 regions derived from RNA transcripts. HTBI primers served in a first-round RT-PCR, which a second-round multiplex PCR followed. TCRdb passed the multiplex PCR reads through MiXCR, listing each CDR3 protein once. The data show more than 1,000,000 distinct CDR3 sequences, about 38% seen once. The sequenced material came from peripheral blood or thyroid tissue (not recorded which). The receptors derive from an adult man with Graves' hyperthyroidism.

As to this clonotype: The junction does not match germline at one end; this may be a read error. The CDR3 coding sequence is TGTGCCAGCAGTAACCGGGGGGGCTATGGCGGGGAGCTGTTTTTT. Its protein is CASSNRGGYGGELFF. V usage is TRBV19 and J usage is TRBJ2-2; 8 bases match TRBD2. This CDR3 has 15 amino acids. Germline V CDR1 and CDR2: LNHDA, SQIVND (reference sequence).

Worth noting for this clonotype: The DNA is omitted, as the CDR3 cannot be located on it reliably, and the CDR3 follows TCRdb's listing. The chain couples TRBV6-2 or TRBV6-3 to TRBJ1-6; the DNA was not used to check the table's D call, TRBD1. Germline V CDR1 and CDR2: MNHEY, SVGEGT. The CDR3 contains 16 residues when both ends are counted. The CDR3 here is CACSARETGGNSPLHF.

V usage is TRBV20-1 and J usage is TRBJ2-5; weak D call: TRBD2 (5 bases). This CDR3 region has 12 residues. V dropped 6 bases and J dropped 4 bases, with 12 bases sitting between them. Germline assignment: CDR1 DFQATT and CDR2 SNEGSKA (reference sequence). The CDR3 loop is CSAARAGETQYF. The CDR3, as DNA: TGCAGTGCCGCGAGGGCGGGAGAGACCCAGTACTTC.

This chain connects TRBV10-3 to TRBJ2-7, with 8 bases that match TRBD1. The CDR3 is 16 amino acids. Germline V gene sequence: CDR1 ENHRY, CDR2 SYGVKD. J was trimmed by 0 bases and V by 10 bases; bases with no gene match: 14. Written as DNA, the CDR3 is TGTGCCAGCATCCGAGAACCGGGACAGGCCTCCTACGAGCAGTACTTC. It is translated as CASIREPGQASYEQYF.

This clonotype has ten or more counts. This chain uses TRBV5-1 with TRBJ1-4, with D tentatively TRBD1 (5 bases). The germline V and J ends were trimmed by 1 base and 8 bases, with 12 bases remaining between them. Per the germline V gene, CDR1 is SGHRS and CDR2 is YFSETQ. The CDR3 spans 14 residues. The CDR3 here is CASSLSMGQEKLFF. The CDR3 coding sequence is TGCGCCAGCAGCTTGAGTATGGGGCAGGAAAAACTGTTTTTT. The full variable domain, in which reference TRBV5-1 and TRBJ1-4 provide the parts outside the CDR3, is KAGVTQTPRYLIKTRGQQVTLSCSPISGHRSVSWYQQTPGQGLQFLFEYFSETQRNKGNFPGRFSGRQFSNSRSEMNVSTLELGDSALYLCASSLSMGQEKLFFGSGTQLSVL.

The chain has TRBV7-9 and TRBJ2-5; D unresolved. This CDR3 has 15 residues. Germline V lookup: CDR1 SEHNR, CDR2 FQNEAQ (reference sequence). The germline V and J ends were trimmed by 5 bases and 2 bases, with 15 bases remaining between them. The CDR3 DNA sequence: TGTGCCAGCAGCCCCTTCCGGAGCGCGCAAGAGACCCAGTACTTC. The encoded protein is CASSPFRSAQETQYF.

This clonotype was seen many times. CDR3 sequence reads: CASSPDRGTQYF. DNA of the CDR3: TGTGCCAGCAGCCCCGACCGGGGGACCCAGTACTTC. The chain employs TRBV12-3 or TRBV12-4 and TRBJ2-5; maybe TRBD2 (5 bases). Trimming took off 6 bases at V and 7 bases at J, with 12 bases between the two ends. The CDR3 extends over 12 amino acids.

This clonotype was seen at least ten times. One junction end does not reproduce the germline sequence, and a read error may be involved. The chain links TRBV7-2 to TRBJ2-7; the D is unclear. This CDR3 has 9 amino acids. CDR1 and CDR2 from the germline V gene are SGHTA and FQGNSA. CDR3 region: CASSQEQYF. The CDR3 DNA reads TGCGCCAGCAGCCAAGAGCAGTACTTC.

The CDR3 region is CSRRPQGGGGYTF. The CDR3 DNA follows: TGCAGCCGAAGGCCACAGGGTGGCGGTGGCTACACCTTC. The chain uses TRBV29-1 and TRBJ1-2; a possible D gene is TRBD1 (6 bases). The germline V gene encodes CDR1 SQVTM and CDR2 ANQGSEA. This CDR3 comprises 13 residues. V dropped 8 bases and J dropped 7 bases, with 20 bases sitting between them.

In regard to this clonotype: This may arise from a read error, as a much more abundant clone is one base away. This chain links TRBV6-6 with TRBJ1-4; D is unclear. The germline CDR1 and CDR2 sequences are MNHNY and SVGAGI (reference sequence). The CDR3 spans 13 residues. The CDR3 loop reads CATSSDLNEKLLF. As DNA, the CDR3 is TGTGCCACGTCCTCGGACCTAAATGAAAAACTGCTTTTT.

This clonotype was picked up a small number of times. This chain links TRBV27 with TRBJ1-6; D is unclear. V was cut by 7 bases and J by 7 bases, with 20 bases left in between. Germline CDR1 is MNHEY and CDR2 is SMNVEV (reference sequence). CDR3 length: 16 amino acids. The CDR3 region has the DNA TGTGCCAGCACCCGCTCCACCGGGAGGGTCAATTCACCCCTCCACTTT. The encoded protein is CASTRSTGRVNSPLHF.

This clonotype was picked up many times. V usage is TRBV5-1 and J usage is TRBJ1-5, with 11 bases lining up with TRBD1. After removal of 5 bases from V and 6 bases from J, the junction contained 10 bases not matched to a gene. This CDR3 is 16 amino acids long. CDR1 and CDR2 from the germline V gene are SGHRS and YFSETQ. DNA of the CDR3: TGCGCCAGCAGACCCCGAGGACAGGGGGCGGGTCAGCCCCAGCATTTT. This gives the protein CASRPRGQGAGQPQHF.

The V call is TRBV5-1, the J call TRBJ1-1, with TRBD1 identical over 9 bases. After removal of 4 bases from V and 1 base from J, the junction contained 8 bases not matched to a gene. CDR1 and CDR2 from the germline V gene are SGHRS and YFSETQ. The CDR3 covers 16 residues. DNA for the CDR3: TGCGCCAGCAGCCAGACCGGGACAGGGACGAACACTGAAGCTTTCTTT. Protein: CASSQTGTGTNTEAFF.

A word on this clonotype: The germline gene is not matched at one end of the junction; a read error may be the cause. J is TRBJ2-7 and V is TRBV7-2, with D perhaps TRBD1 (5 bases). This CDR3 spans 14 amino acids. Germline V lookup: CDR1 SGHTA, CDR2 FQGNSA. The CDR3 coding sequence is TGCGCCAGCAGCCAAGTTGACAGCTCCTACGAGCAGTACTTC. It translates to CASSQVDSSYEQYF.

This clonotype was found a few times. One end of the junction varies from germline; a read error may be responsible. The J gene is TRBJ1-2, the V gene TRBV12-3 or TRBV12-4; no clear D. The CDR3 sequence is 11 residues long. CDR3 region: CASSLGVPRLF. The CDR3 region has the DNA TGTGCCAGCAGTTTGGGAGTACCACGGCTCTTC.

This clonotype was recorded many times. The rearrangement uses TRBV15 and TRBJ1-4; D might be TRBD1 (5 bases). Between the trimmed V and J ends, which lost 10 bases and 7 bases, there was a span of 13 bases. This CDR3 contains 12 residues. Germline CDR1 reads LNHNV; CDR2 reads YYDKDF (reference sequence). The CDR3 loop reads CASGREGEKLFF. Here the CDR3 DNA reads TGTGCCAGCGGCAGGGAAGGTGAAAAACTGTTTTTT.

Details on this clonotype: A much larger clone sits a single nucleotide away, making a read error possible. The chain joins TRBV15 to TRBJ2-5; 9 bases align to TRBD2. V gave up 5 bases and J gave up 2 bases; unmatched junction bases: 12. The CDR3 totals 17 residues. Germline-derived CDR1 and CDR2 are LNHNV and YYDKDF (reference sequence). The CDR3 sequence is CATSLVGGGAPQETQYF. CDR3 DNA: TGTGCCACCAGCTTAGTGGGCGGGGGGGCCCCACAAGAGACCCAGTACTTC. The full variable domain, in which reference TRBV15 and TRBJ2-5 provide the parts outside the CDR3, is DAMVIQNPRYQVTQFGKPVTLSCSQTLNHNVMYWYQQKSSQAPKLLFHYYDKDFNNEADTPDNFQSRRPNTSFCFLDIRSPGLGDTAMYLCATSLVGGGAPQETQYFGPGTRLLVL.

This clonotype has ten or more counts. V usage is TRBV12-3 or TRBV12-4 and J usage is TRBJ2-5; 10 bases are shared with TRBD2. CDR3 length: 15 amino acids. V gave up 3 bases and J gave up 7 bases; unmatched junction bases: 8. As DNA, the CDR3 is TGTGCCAGCAGTTTTATGGCTAGCGGGAGTGGGACCCAGTACTTC. Protein sequence: CASSFMASGSGTQYF.

This clonotype was detected a few times. The J gene is TRBJ2-7, the V gene TRBV4-1, with 9 bases identical to TRBD1. Germline V gene lookup returns CDR1 MGHRA and CDR2 YSYEKL. The CDR3 has 16 amino acids. V shed 0 bases and J 3 bases; nucleotides not matched to a gene: 6. In DNA form, the CDR3 reads TGCGCCAGCAGCCAAGAGGGGACAGGGTCGCTCTACGAGCAGTACTTC. It encodes CASSQEGTGSLYEQYF.

There are a few counts of this clonotype. The chain combines TRBV12-3 or TRBV12-4 with TRBJ2-7, with 13 positions matching TRBD2. Losses at the gene ends were 6 bases for V and 5 bases for J; bases not matched to a gene: 7. The CDR3 loop spans 15 amino acids. The CDR3 region is CASRTGTSGTHEQYF. The CDR3 DNA reads as TGTGCCAGCAGGACCGGGACTAGCGGGACCCACGAGCAGTACTTC.

The rearrangement links TRBV7-3 to TRBJ2-2; 9 bases are a match to TRBD2. In germline, CDR1 is SGHTA, CDR2 FQGTGA. This CDR3 comprises 15 residues. V was pared by 6 bases and J by 7 bases, with 9 bases of the junction left unmatched. In DNA form, the CDR3 reads TGTGCCAGCAGATATAGCGGGAGTAGCGGCGGGGAGCTGTTTTTT. Translation gives CASRYSGSSGGELFF.

The table lists this clonotype with many counts. The rearrangement joins TRBV25-1 to TRBJ2-5; 9 bases line up with TRBD1. V lost 5 bases and J lost 5; bases outside the gene matches: 12. The CDR3 is 16 residues long. CDR1 is MGHDK and CDR2 is SYGVNS in the germline V gene. The CDR3 spells CASSIIPGQGVETQYF. The CDR3 nucleotides read TGTGCCAGCAGTATTATTCCGGGACAGGGTGTGGAGACCCAGTACTTC.

This clonotype has only a few counts. As DNA, the CDR3 is TGTGCCAGCAGTTTTGGAGGACAGGGGTCTGGGGAGCTGTTTTTT. It encodes CASSFGGQGSGELFF. The chain links TRBV12-3 or TRBV12-4 to TRBJ2-2, with TRBD1 matching over 9 bases. The CDR3 totals 15 residues. The V gene end was trimmed by 3 bases and the J gene end by 8 bases; junction bases not matched to a gene: 7.

The rearrangement uses TRBV7-2 and TRBJ2-6, with TRBD1 identical over 8 bases. This CDR3 contains 15 residues. Trimming took 4 bases from V and 10 from J; bases not matched to a gene: 9. Germline CDR1 reads SGHTA; CDR2 reads FQGNSA. The CDR3 protein is CASSSRTGIPNVLTF. CDR3 bases: TGTGCCAGCAGCTCGCGGACAGGGATCCCTAACGTCCTGACTTTC.

The rearrangement joins TRBV28 to TRBJ2-7, with D unclear. The V and J ends lost 8 bases and 0 bases respectively, with 8 bases between them. Per the germline V gene, CDR1 is MDHEN and CDR2 is SYDVKM. The CDR3 has 12 amino acids. As DNA, the CDR3 is TGTGCCAGCGGGGTTTACTCCTACGAGCAGTACTTC. This encodes CASGVYSYEQYF.

This clonotype came up many times. The gene calls are TRBV10-1 and TRBJ2-7; tentatively, D is TRBD1 (6 bases). CDR1 and CDR2 (germline): WNHNN, SYGVQD (reference sequence). The CDR3 sequence is 15 residues long. The V and J ends lost 0 bases and 2 bases respectively, with 11 bases between them. As DNA, the CDR3 is TGCGCCAGCAGTGAGTCAAGGACAGTCGCCTACGAGCAGTACTTC. Its protein product is CASSESRTVAYEQYF.

The chain carries TRBV10-3 and TRBJ2-5; D ambiguous. In germline, CDR1 is ENHRY, CDR2 SYGVKD. V lost 9 bases and J 7 bases, leaving 6 bases between the germline ends. The CDR3 loop spans 9 amino acids. The CDR3 DNA reads TGTGCCATAGCCGGGACCCAGTACTTC. Translated: CAIAGTQYF.

This clonotype was recorded a few times. The V call is TRBV19, the J call TRBJ1-2, with D hard to call. Germline assignment: CDR1 LNHDA and CDR2 SQIVND (reference sequence). Trimming shortened V by 3 bases and J by 8 bases, and 10 bases separated the two germline ends. This CDR3 comprises 12 residues. CDR3: CASSMADLGYTF. CDR3 DNA sequence: TGTGCCAGTAGTATGGCAGACTTGGGCTACACCTTC. The full variable domain, its missing parts supplied by reference TRBV19 and TRBJ1-2, is DGGITQSPKYLFRKEGQNVTLSCEQNLNHDAMYWYRQDPGQGLRLIYYSQIVNDFQKGDIAEGYSVSREKKESFPLTVTSAQKNPTAFYLCASSMADLGYTFGSGTRLTVV.

The V gene is TRBV10-3, the J gene TRBJ1-3; TRBD1 matches at 7 bases. Germline trimming cut 7 bases from V and 0 bases from J; bases unmatched to any gene: 6. This CDR3 contains 15 residues. Germline V gives CDR1 ENHRY, CDR2 SYGVKD. DNA for the CDR3: TGTGCCATCAAGGGGGCGACGGTCTCTGGAAACACCATATATTTT. Translation gives CAIKGATVSGNTIYF.

The chain couples TRBV7-2 to TRBJ2-5; D is unresolved. Trimming cost V 3 bases and J 5 bases, with 10 bases left between them. The CDR3 loop spans 13 amino acids. Germline V gene data show CDR1 as SGHTA and CDR2 as FQGNSA. CDR3 region: CASSFTTGETQYF. The CDR3 DNA reads as TGTGCCAGCAGCTTCACAACCGGCGAGACCCAGTACTTC.

In its sample, this clonotype was seen many times. The chain carries TRBV5-4 and TRBJ1-2, with TRBD1 matching 7 bases. CDR1 is SGHNT, CDR2 YYREEE, per germline (reference sequence). This CDR3 has 12 residues. V lost 4 bases, J lost 8 bases, and 5 bases stayed unmatched. In DNA form, the CDR3 reads TGTGCCAGCAGCCAGCCGGACAGGGGCTACACCTTC. This codes for CASSQPDRGYTF.

This clonotype occurred many times. The chain employs TRBV5-1 and TRBJ1-4, with 9 bases fitting TRBD1. Losses at the gene ends were 4 bases for V and 8 bases for J; bases not matched to a gene: 6. The CDR3 contains 14 residues. Germline V gene lookup returns CDR1 SGHRS and CDR2 YFSETQ. The CDR3 loop reads CASSRDREQEKLFF. The DNA of the CDR3 is TGCGCCAGCAGCCGGGACAGGGAGCAAGAAAAACTGTTTTTT.